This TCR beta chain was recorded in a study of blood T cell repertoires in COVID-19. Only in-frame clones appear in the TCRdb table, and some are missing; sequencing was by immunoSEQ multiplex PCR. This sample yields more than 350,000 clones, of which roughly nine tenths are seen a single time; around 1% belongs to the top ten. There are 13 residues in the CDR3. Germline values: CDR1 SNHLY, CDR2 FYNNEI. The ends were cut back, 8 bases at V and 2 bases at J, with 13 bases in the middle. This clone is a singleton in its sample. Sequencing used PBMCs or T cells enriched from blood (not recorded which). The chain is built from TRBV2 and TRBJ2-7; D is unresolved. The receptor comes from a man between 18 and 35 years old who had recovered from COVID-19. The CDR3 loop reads CASGREATYEQYF. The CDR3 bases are TGTGCCAGCGGTCGAGAAGCGACCTACGAGCAGTACTTC.